These 20 T cell receptor beta chains were sequenced from one sample in a study of PD-L1 blockade in urothelial cancer. The data were produced by immunoSEQ multiplex PCR, yet TCRdb's version contains in-frame clones alone and is incomplete. The sample records over 15,000 clones, about four fifths being singletons. The time point is: peripheral blood 6 weeks after treatment start. The source material was PBMCs, sampled around atezolizumab (anti-PD-L1) treatment. All receptors come from a man in his forties or fifties with urothelial cancer.

The chain combines TRBV27 with TRBJ2-1, with a weak D call TRBD2 (5 bases). Per the germline V gene, CDR1 is MNHEY and CDR2 is SMNVEV (reference sequence). The V and J ends lost 4 bases and 0 bases respectively, with 13 bases between them. The CDR3 runs to 16 residues. The CDR3: CASSWTGRISYNEQFF. The CDR3 nucleotides are TGTGCCAGCAGTTGGACGGGGAGAATCTCCTACAATGAGCAGTTCTTC.

V usage is TRBV7-9 and J usage is TRBJ2-6, with 8 bases identical to TRBD1. V lost 1 base to trimming and J lost 2 bases; unmatched junction nucleotides: 10. Germline V gene data show CDR1 as SEHNR and CDR2 as FQNEAQ (reference sequence). The CDR3 has 19 residues. The CDR3 DNA follows: TGTGCCAGCAGCTTAGGATTATGGGACAGGCAAACTGGGGCCAACGTCCTGACTTTC. Amino acids: CASSLGLWDRQTGANVLTF. The whole variable domain, filled in from reference TRBV7-9 and TRBJ2-6, reads DTGVSQNPRHKITKRGQNVTFRCDPISEHNRLYWYRQTLGQGPEFLTYFQNEAQLEKSRLLSDRFSAERPKGSFSTLEIQRTEQGDSAMYLCASSLGLWDRQTGANVLTFGAGSRLTVL.

A few counts support this clone. The gene calls are TRBV6-5 and TRBJ1-5; no reliable D call. Germline V lookup: CDR1 MNHEY, CDR2 SVGAGI. The CDR3 totals 13 residues. The V and J ends lost 6 bases and 0 bases respectively, with 6 bases between them. The CDR3, as DNA: TGTGCCAGCAGAAGCTATAGCAATCAGCCCCAGCATTTT. Its translation is CASRSYSNQPQHF.

This chain connects TRBV27 to TRBJ1-6, with TRBD1 matching over 9 bases. Germline CDR1 is MNHEY and CDR2 is SMNVEV (reference sequence). The CDR3 runs to 14 residues. Trimming cost V 2 bases and J 7 bases; bases outside gene matches: 0. CDR3 sequence: CASSLDRGNSPLHF. The CDR3 region has the DNA TGTGCCAGCAGTTTAGACAGGGGGAATTCACCCCTCCACTTT.

This chain connects TRBV7-3 to TRBJ2-7, with a weak D call TRBD2 (6 bases). V dropped 9 bases and J dropped 5 bases, with 17 bases sitting between them. The CDR3 has 13 residues. CDR1 is SGHTA, CDR2 FQGTGA, per germline. The CDR3 is CARGYEGRHEQYF. For the CDR3, the DNA is TGTGCCAGGGGTTACGAAGGGAGGCACGAGCAGTACTTC.

This chain links TRBV2 with TRBJ2-1; 8 bases are a match to TRBD2. The CDR3 runs to 14 residues. Germline lookup yields CDR1 SNHLY and CDR2 FYNNEI. J gave up 15 bases and V 0 bases, and 10 bases lay outside the gene matches. The CDR3 nucleotides read TGTGCCAGCAGTGAAGCGCTTCGGGGGGGGGCGTCGTTCTTC. This encodes CASSEALRGGASFF.

The chain has TRBV19 and TRBJ2-2, with 7 bases fitting TRBD1. V gave up 0 bases and J gave up 7 bases; unmatched junction bases: 2. The CDR3 totals 14 residues. From germline, CDR1 is LNHDA and CDR2 SQIVND (reference sequence). The CDR3 sequence is CASSIETGLGELFF. The DNA for the CDR3 is TGTGCCAGTAGTATAGAGACAGGGCTCGGGGAGCTGTTTTTT.

Worth noting for this clone: Compared with germline, one end of the junction differs, possibly owing to a read error. This chain joins TRBV2 and TRBJ2-2; 8 nucleotides align to TRBD1. This CDR3 has 15 residues. Germline lookup yields CDR1 SNHLY and CDR2 FYNNEI. The DNA of the CDR3 is TGTGCCAGCAGCGAAGGACAGGGTTGGACCGGGGAGCTGTTTTTT. This translates into CASSEGQGWTGELFF.

To note about this clone: This specimen includes other DNA sequences encoding the same CDR3. The gene calls are TRBV5-1 and TRBJ1-2; possibly TRBD1 for D (5 bases). The CDR3 sequence is 15 residues long. The germline gives CDR1 SGHRS, CDR2 YFSETQ. V lost 0 bases and J 4 bases, leaving 13 bases between the germline ends. The CDR3 protein is CASSLGGAGVYGYTF. The CDR3 DNA reads as TGCGCCAGCAGCTTGGGGGGCGCAGGAGTCTATGGCTACACCTTC. The variable domain in full, completed from reference TRBV5-1 and TRBJ1-2, reads KAGVTQTPRYLIKTRGQQVTLSCSPISGHRSVSWYQQTPGQGLQFLFEYFSETQRNKGNFPGRFSGRQFSNSRSEMNVSTLELGDSALYLCASSLGGAGVYGYTFGSGTRLTVV.

This clone was seen a handful of times. The chain recombines TRBV7-2 with TRBJ1-2, with D maybe TRBD1 (5 bases). Trimming removed 1 base from V and 7 bases from J, with 10 bases in between. There are 13 residues in the CDR3. The germline V gene encodes CDR1 SGHTA and CDR2 FQGNSA. CDR3 amino acids: CASSLVGGSGYTF. Written as DNA, the CDR3 is TGTGCCAGCAGCTTAGTGGGGGGTAGTGGCTACACCTTC.

This clone was detected only a few times. The chain is built from TRBV19 and TRBJ1-1, with D possibly TRBD1 on 6 matching bases. Germline V gene data show CDR1 as LNHDA and CDR2 as SQIVND (reference sequence). V lost 6 bases to trimming and J lost 0 bases, with 8 bases between them. The CDR3 is 13 amino acids. CDR3 amino acids: CASRNRVNTEAFF. In DNA form, the CDR3 reads TGTGCCAGTAGGAACAGGGTGAACACTGAAGCTTTCTTT. The full variable domain, with the rest looked up from reference TRBV19 and TRBJ1-1, is DGGITQSPKYLFRKEGQNVTLSCEQNLNHDAMYWYRQDPGQGLRLIYYSQIVNDFQKGDIAEGYSVSREKKESFPLTVTSAQKNPTAFYLCASRNRVNTEAFFGQGTRLTVV.

In this sample, this clone turned up once. The chain joins TRBV7-3 to TRBJ2-3; 9 bases line up with TRBD1. Germline trimming cut 1 base from V and 6 bases from J; bases unmatched to any gene: 5. CDR3 length: 15 amino acids. CDR1 SGHTA and CDR2 FQGTGA come from the germline V gene. Here the CDR3 reads CASSLNRGLRDTQYF. CDR3 nucleotides: TGTGCCAGCAGCTTAAACAGGGGGCTACGGGATACGCAGTATTTT.

V gene TRBV4-2 combines with J gene TRBJ1-5; no firm D call. The CDR3 runs 13 residues. Germline V CDR1 and CDR2: LGHNA, YNFKEQ. V gave up 0 bases and J gave up 5 bases, with 5 bases separating them. The CDR3: CASSQDLYQPQHF. CDR3 DNA sequence: TGTGCCAGCAGCCAAGACTTATATCAGCCCCAGCATTTT.

The gene calls are TRBV28 and TRBJ1-2; 7 nucleotides agree with TRBD1. The CDR3 extends over 12 amino acids. Looked up from germline, CDR1 is MDHEN and CDR2 is SYDVKM. The junction had 4 bases not matched to a gene; V was cut back by 11 bases and J by 1 base. CDR3 loop: CAGRDSNYGYTF. The CDR3 DNA reads TGTGCCGGCCGGGACAGTAACTATGGCTACACCTTC.

This sequence joins TRBV11-2 and TRBJ2-1, with TRBD2 identical over 10 bases. CDR1 is SGHAT, CDR2 FQNNGV, per germline. CDR3 length: 15 residues. V trimming: 5 bases; J trimming: 5 bases; junction bases outside the gene matches: 6. The DNA of the CDR3 is TGTGCCAGCAGCCGAAGCGGGGGGGGGAACAATGAGCAGTTCTTC. Its protein is CASSRSGGGNNEQFF.

This chain links TRBV7-9 with TRBJ1-1; possibly TRBD1 for D (6 bases). Trimming removed 5 bases from V and 1 base from J, with 20 bases in between. The CDR3 contains 17 residues. Germline V gives CDR1 SEHNR, CDR2 FQNEAQ (reference sequence). Written as DNA, the CDR3 is TGTGCCAGCAGCACCTCAATCGTGGGGGCGAAGAACACTGAAGCTTTCTTT. Its translation is CASSTSIVGAKNTEAFF.

This clone appeared once. V and J are TRBV6-5 and TRBJ2-6; D remains unclear. The germline V gene encodes CDR1 MNHEY and CDR2 SVGAGI. Trimming removed 6 bases from V and 9 bases from J, with 12 bases in between. This CDR3 is built from 13 residues. In DNA, the CDR3 is TGTGCCAGCAGCCCAGGTTTGAACAACGTCCTGACTTTC. Its translation: CASSPGLNNVLTF.

This rearrangement joins TRBV6-1 to TRBJ1-5; D gene unclear. CDR1 and CDR2 (germline): MNHNS, SASEGT. This CDR3 has 13 residues. Trimming shortened V by 2 bases and J by 4 bases, and 6 bases separated the two germline ends. CDR3 in DNA: TGTGCCAGCAGTGAACACGGTAATCAGCCCCAGCATTTT. Its translation: CASSEHGNQPQHF.

This sequence joins TRBV30 and TRBJ2-7; 7 bases map to TRBD2. V dropped 0 bases and J dropped 3; count of bases not matched to a gene: 8. The CDR3 consists of 15 residues. Germline V gene data show CDR1 as GTSNPN and CDR2 as SVGIG (reference sequence). Here the CDR3 DNA reads TGTGCCTGGAGTGTAGGTGCGGGAGTGAACTACGAGCAGTACTTC. Its translation is CAWSVGAGVNYEQYF.

The chain links TRBV5-6 to TRBJ2-5, with TRBD1 matching over 9 bases. V trimming: 5 bases; J trimming: 5 bases; junction bases outside the gene matches: 10. Germline values: CDR1 SGHDT, CDR2 YYEEEE. There are 15 residues in the CDR3. The CDR3 bases are TGTGCCAGCAGTCCCCGGGACAGGGAGAGGGAGACCCAGTACTTC. Translated, it gives CASSPRDRERETQYF.